The clone carrying this T cell receptor beta chain was recorded many times. The junction differs from germline at one of its ends, possibly a read error. The CDR3 spans 14 residues. Amplified regions were TCR beta CDR3 sequences from RNA transcripts. HTBI primers were the set used in a first-round RT-PCR of the TCR CDR3. TCRdb re-analysed the multiplex PCR reads in MiXCR, keeping a single row per CDR3 protein. The top ten clones hold 26% of a sample with roughly 510,000 distinct CDR3 sequences, less than 25% of them seen once. This entry is derived from a study of T cells in Graves' hyperthyroidism and ophthalmopathy. Graves' hyperthyroidism qualified as stable when ophthalmopathy did not progress within 18 months.

V and J are TRBV12-3 or TRBV12-4 and TRBJ1-6; TRBD1 agrees at 9 bases. This TCR came from a man younger than 35 with Graves' hyperthyroidism. The sequenced material came from blood. CDR3 sequence (DNA): TGTGCCAGCAGGTTAGACAGGGGGAATTCACCCCTCCACTTT. Translating it yields CASRLDRGNSPLHF.